The entry below gives a single T cell receptor beta chain sequence along with its context. Antigen specificity is unknown. The V gene lost 4 bases and the J gene lost 1 base, with 10 bases spanning the gap. The CDR3 consists of 14 residues. Per the germline V gene, CDR1 is SGHTA and CDR2 is FQGTGA. Method: immunoSEQ multiplex PCR; TCRdb's copy keeps in-frame clones and lacks some. The sample carries 2 million to 2.5 million clones, about nine tenths recorded once. This entry belongs to a study of shared clonotypes between healthy human individuals. General observations from the study: Among non-shared clonotypes, generation probabilities were lower than among those shared by all four donors. Sorted-subset sequencing, rarefaction showed, was incomplete despite large depth.

The sample was naive CD4+ T cells from PBMCs. Subset meaning: CD45RA+ positively selected. This TCR derives from a man aged 18 to 30 in good health. Some clones in this sample may be carry-over from other donors' samples. This chain joins TRBV7-3 and TRBJ1-1, with a possible D match to TRBD1 (6 bases). The CDR3 region is CASSSQGPNTEAFF. CDR3 nucleotides: TGTGCCAGCAGCTCGCAGGGGCCGAACACTGAAGCTTTCTTT.